Described below is a single TCR beta chain sequence and its context. Germline assignment: CDR1 SGHKS and CDR2 YYEKEE (reference sequence). The CDR3 spans 13 residues. The ends were cut back, 4 bases at V and 0 bases at J, with 8 bases in the middle. This sample was taken from a study of identifying expanded T cells in peripheral blood. Repertoires were generated with immunoSEQ multiplex PCR, while TCRdb's copy carries only in-frame clones and drops some. The sample shows about 85,000 clones, 70% to 90% of them seen only once. The gene calls are TRBV5-5 and TRBJ2-7; D not resolved. What was sequenced was blood. The clonotype originates from a person aged 18-69 years in good health. CDR3 protein: CASSPWGSYEQYF. CDR3 DNA: TGTGCCAGCAGCCCATGGGGCTCCTACGAGCAGTACTTC.